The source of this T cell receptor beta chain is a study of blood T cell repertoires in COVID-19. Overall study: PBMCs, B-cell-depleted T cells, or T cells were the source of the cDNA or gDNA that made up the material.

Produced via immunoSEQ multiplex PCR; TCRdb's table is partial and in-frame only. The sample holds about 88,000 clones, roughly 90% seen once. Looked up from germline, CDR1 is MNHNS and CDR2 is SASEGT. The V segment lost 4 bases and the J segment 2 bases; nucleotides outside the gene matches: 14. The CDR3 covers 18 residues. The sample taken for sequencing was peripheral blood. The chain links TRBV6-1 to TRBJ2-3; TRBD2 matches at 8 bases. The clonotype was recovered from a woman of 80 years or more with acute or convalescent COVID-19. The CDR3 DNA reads TGTGCCAGCAGTGCAAACCTCGGATCTAGCGGGTACACAGATACGCAGTATTTT. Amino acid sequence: CASSANLGSSGYTDTQYF.